Listed here is a single TCR beta chain. One junction end disagrees with the germline gene, perhaps due to a read error. The researchers produced TCR beta cDNA from approximately 0.45 ug total RNA with a constant-region primer. ARM-PCR was slightly modified, and three nested multiplex PCR rounds with it gave rise to the TCR beta libraries. TRBV1-TRBV30 forward primers paired with a C-beta reverse primer were used in the first two PCR rounds, which ran roughly 9 cycles each. TCRdb used MiXCR to reprocess the multiplex PCR reads, holding one entry per CDR3 protein. The sample yields about 200,000 distinct CDR3 sequences, about two thirds seen once. This sample was taken from a study of tumor-infiltrating lymphocytes in primary liver carcinoma. Study details: These patients were men and women whose ages were 30 to 69 years.

Researchers drew blood RNA from unsorted whole blood and extracted germline DNA as well. The CDR3 spans 19 residues. The germline V gene encodes CDR1 SGHAT and CDR2 FQNNGV. The rearrangement joins TRBV11-2 to TRBJ2-7; 11 positions agree with TRBD2. The specimen sequenced was peripheral blood. The sequence was collected from a woman aged 60 to 75 with primary liver carcinoma and hepatitis B virus infection. The CDR3 region is CVSSSRGQIRLAGQYEQYF. The CDR3 region has the DNA TGTGTCAGCAGCTCGAGGGGGCAGATAAGACTAGCGGGACAGTACGAGCAGTACTTC.